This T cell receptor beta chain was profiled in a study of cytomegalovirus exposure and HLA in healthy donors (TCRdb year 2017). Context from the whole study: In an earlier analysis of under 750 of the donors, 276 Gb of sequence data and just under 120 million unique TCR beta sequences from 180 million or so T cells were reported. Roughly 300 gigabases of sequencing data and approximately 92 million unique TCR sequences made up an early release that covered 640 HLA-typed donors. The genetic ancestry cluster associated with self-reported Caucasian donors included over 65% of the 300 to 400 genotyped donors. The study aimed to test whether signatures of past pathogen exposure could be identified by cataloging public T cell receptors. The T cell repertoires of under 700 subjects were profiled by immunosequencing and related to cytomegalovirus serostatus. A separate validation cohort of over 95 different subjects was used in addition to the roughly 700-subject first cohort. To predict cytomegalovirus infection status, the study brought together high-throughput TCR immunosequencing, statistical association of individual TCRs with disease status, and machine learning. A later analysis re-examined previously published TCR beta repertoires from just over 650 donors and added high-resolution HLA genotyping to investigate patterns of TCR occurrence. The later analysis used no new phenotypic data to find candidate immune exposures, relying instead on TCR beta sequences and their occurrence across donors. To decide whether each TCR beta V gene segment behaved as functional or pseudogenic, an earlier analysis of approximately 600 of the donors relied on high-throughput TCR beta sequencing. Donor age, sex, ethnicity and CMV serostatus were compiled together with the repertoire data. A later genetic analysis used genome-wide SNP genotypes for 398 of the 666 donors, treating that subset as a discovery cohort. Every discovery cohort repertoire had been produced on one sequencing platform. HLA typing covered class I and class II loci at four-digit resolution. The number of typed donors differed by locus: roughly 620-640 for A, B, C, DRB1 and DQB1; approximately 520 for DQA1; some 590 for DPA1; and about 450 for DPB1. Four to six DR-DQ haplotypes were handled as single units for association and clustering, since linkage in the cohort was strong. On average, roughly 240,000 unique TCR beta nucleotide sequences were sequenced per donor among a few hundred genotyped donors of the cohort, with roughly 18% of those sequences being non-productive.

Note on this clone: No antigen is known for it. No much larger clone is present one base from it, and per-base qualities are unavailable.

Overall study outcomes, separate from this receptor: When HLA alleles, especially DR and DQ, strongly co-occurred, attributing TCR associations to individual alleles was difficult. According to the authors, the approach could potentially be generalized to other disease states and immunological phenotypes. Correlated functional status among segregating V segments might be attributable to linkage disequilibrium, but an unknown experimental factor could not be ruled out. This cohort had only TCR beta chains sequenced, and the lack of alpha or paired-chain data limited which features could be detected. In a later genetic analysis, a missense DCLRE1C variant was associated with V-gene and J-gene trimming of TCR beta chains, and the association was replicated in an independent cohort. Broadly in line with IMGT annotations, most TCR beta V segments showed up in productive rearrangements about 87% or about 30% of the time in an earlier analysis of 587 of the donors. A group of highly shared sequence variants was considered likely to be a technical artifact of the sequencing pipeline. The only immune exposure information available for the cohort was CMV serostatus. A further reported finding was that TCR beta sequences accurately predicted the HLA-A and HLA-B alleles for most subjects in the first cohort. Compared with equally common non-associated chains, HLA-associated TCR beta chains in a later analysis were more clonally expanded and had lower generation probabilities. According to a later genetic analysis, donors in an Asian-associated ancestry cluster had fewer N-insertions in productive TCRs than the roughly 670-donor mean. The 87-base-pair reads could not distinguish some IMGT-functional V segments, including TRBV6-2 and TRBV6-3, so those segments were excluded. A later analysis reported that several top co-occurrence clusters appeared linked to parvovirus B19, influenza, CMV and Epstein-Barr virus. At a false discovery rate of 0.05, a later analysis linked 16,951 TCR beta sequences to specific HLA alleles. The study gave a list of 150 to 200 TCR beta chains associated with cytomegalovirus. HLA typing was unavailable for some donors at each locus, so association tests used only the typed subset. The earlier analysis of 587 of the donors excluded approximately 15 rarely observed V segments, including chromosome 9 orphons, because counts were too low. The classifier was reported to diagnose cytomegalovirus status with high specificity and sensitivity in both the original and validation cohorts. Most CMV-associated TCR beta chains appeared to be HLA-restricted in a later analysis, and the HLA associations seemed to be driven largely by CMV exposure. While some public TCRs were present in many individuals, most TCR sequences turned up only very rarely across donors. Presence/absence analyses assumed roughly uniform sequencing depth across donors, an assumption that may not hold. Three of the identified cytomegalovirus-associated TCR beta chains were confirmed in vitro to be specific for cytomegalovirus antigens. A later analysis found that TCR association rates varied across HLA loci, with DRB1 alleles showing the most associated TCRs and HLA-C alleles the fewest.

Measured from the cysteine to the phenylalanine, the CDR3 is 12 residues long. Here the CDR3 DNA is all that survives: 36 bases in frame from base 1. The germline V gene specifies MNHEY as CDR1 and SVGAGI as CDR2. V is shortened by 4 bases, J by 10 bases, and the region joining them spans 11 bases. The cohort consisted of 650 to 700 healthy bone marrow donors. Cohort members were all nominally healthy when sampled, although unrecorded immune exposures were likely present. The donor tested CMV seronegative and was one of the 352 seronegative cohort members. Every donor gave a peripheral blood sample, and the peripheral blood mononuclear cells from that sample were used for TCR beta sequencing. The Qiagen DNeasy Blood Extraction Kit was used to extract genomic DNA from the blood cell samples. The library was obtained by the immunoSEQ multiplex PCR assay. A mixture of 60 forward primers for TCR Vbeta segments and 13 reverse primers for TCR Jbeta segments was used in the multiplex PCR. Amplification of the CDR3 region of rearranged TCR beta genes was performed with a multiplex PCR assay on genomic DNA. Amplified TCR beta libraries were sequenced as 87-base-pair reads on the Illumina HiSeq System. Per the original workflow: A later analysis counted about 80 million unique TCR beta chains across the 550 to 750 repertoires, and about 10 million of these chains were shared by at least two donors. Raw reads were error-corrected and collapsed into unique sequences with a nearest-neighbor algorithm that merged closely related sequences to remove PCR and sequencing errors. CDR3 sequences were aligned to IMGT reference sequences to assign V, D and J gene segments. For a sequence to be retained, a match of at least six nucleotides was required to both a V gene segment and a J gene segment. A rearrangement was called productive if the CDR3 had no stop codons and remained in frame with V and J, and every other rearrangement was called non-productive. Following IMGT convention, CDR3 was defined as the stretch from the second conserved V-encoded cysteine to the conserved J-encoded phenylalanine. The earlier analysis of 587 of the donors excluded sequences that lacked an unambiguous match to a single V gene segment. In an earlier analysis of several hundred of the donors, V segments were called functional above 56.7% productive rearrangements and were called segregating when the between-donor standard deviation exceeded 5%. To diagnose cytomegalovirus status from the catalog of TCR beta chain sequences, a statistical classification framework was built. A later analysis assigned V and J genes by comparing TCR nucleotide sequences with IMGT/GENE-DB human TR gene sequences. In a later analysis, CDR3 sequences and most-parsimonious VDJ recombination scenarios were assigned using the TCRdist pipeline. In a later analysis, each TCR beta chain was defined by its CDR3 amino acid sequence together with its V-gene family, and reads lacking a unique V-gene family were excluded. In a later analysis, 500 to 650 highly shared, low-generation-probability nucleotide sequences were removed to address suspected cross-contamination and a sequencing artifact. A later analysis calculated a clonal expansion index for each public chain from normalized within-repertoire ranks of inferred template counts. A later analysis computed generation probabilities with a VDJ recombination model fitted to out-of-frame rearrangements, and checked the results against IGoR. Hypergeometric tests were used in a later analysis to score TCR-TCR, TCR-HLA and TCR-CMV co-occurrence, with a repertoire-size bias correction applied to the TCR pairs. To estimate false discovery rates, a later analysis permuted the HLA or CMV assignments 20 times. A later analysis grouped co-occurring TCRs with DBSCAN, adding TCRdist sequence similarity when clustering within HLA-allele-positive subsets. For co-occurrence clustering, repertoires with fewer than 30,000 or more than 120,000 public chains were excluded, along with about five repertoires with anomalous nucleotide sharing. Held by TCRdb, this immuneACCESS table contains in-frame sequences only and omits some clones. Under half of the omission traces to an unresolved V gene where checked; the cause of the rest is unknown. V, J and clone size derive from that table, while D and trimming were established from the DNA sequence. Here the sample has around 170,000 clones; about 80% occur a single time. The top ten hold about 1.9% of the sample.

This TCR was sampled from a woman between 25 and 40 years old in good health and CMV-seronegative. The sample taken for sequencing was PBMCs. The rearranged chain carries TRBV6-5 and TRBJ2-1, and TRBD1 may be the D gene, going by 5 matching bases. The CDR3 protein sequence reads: CASSFTKGEQFF. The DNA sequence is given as TGTGCCAGCAGTTTCACCAAGGGGGAGCAGTTCTTC.